Presented here are 30 T cell receptor beta chains from one specimen sequenced in a study of hypomethylating agent response in myelodysplastic syndrome (dated by TCRdb to the early 2020s). Libraries were made using the immunoSEQ multiplex PCR assay. This is the immuneACCESS table as TCRdb keeps it, with only in-frame sequences that have V and J called. A part of the clones is gone; compared with another copy, unresolved V genes explain less than half, and the rest is unexplained. For this sample the table gives 6,600 or so clones, of which around 84% were detected only once. Around 15% of the sample is in the top ten clones. The sample in question was bone marrow, obtained before or after starting hypomethylating agent treatment for myelodysplastic syndrome (not recorded which). The receptors stem from a human donor with myelodysplastic syndrome.

The chain employs TRBV6-1 and TRBJ1-2, with no clear D. V gave up 2 bases and J gave up 7 bases, with 20 bases separating them. The CDR3 sequence is 16 residues long. Germline CDR1 and CDR2: MNHNS and SASEGT. In nucleotides, the CDR3 is TGTGCCAGCAGTGAATCCGTCGGGCCTAAGAATAGTGGCTACACCTTC. It codes for CASSESVGPKNSGYTF.

This clone showed up just once. The rearrangement uses TRBV19 and TRBJ2-6; TRBD1 agrees at 7 bases. From germline, CDR1 is LNHDA and CDR2 SQIVND (reference sequence). This CDR3 region has 18 residues. Unmatched junction bases numbered 11, after V lost 5 bases and J lost 1 base. The CDR3 reads CASSPSTGSASGANVLTF. CDR3 sequence (DNA): TGTGCCAGTAGTCCTTCGACAGGGTCGGCTTCTGGGGCCAACGTCCTGACTTTC.

V usage is TRBV4-3 and J usage is TRBJ1-1; D is uncertain. CDR1 LGHNA and CDR2 YSLEER come from the germline V gene. The CDR3 has 15 amino acids. Trimming removed 0 bases from V and 6 bases from J, with 14 bases in between. CDR3 nucleotide sequence: TGCGCCAGCAGCCAAGATTTTACCGGCTCTGCTGAAGCTTTCTTT. It specifies CASSQDFTGSAEAFF.

The chain uses TRBV5-5 and TRBJ2-7; D remains unclear. The CDR3 covers 14 residues. V dropped 0 bases and J dropped 0 bases, with 7 bases sitting between them. Germline V CDR1 and CDR2: SGHKS, YYEKEE (reference sequence). The CDR3 loop is CASSLVWSSYEQYV. The CDR3 nucleotides read TGTGCCAGCAGCTTGGTTTGGAGCTCCTACGAGCAGTACGTC.

This chain joins TRBV6-1 and TRBJ2-3; TRBD2 matches at 9 bases. V gave up 11 bases and J gave up 4 bases; unmatched junction bases: 10. The CDR3 spans 14 residues. Germline values: CDR1 MNHNS, CDR2 SASEGT. DNA of the CDR3: TGTGCCGTTGGGCGGGGGGGCTCTGCAGATACGCAGTATTTT. Its protein product is CAVGRGGSADTQYF.

The J gene is TRBJ2-3, the V gene TRBV10-1; 7 bases are a match to TRBD2. V was clipped by 2 bases and J by 2 bases; unmatched bases: 4. The CDR3 has 15 residues. Germline V CDR1 and CDR2: WNHNN, SYGVQD (reference sequence). The CDR3 here is CASSEEGTNTDTQYF. In DNA, the CDR3 is TGCGCCAGCAGTGAGGAGGGGACTAACACAGATACGCAGTATTTT.

This rearrangement joins TRBV6-1 to TRBJ2-5; D is possibly TRBD2 (7 bases). Germline V CDR1 and CDR2: MNHNS, SASEGT. The length of the CDR3 is 15 residues. The V end lost 6 bases, the J end lost 4 bases, and 18 bases lay between the germline ends. For the CDR3, the DNA is TGTGCCAGCAGCCCCGCGGGGGCGATGGGAGAGACCCAGTACTTC. It specifies CASSPAGAMGETQYF.

Notes on this clone: Other DNA sequences in the same sample also yield this CDR3. V usage is TRBV6-5 and J usage is TRBJ1-5, with a possible D match to TRBD1 (6 bases). V shed 6 bases and J shed 0 bases, with 12 bases lying between them. Germline CDR1 and CDR2: MNHEY and SVGAGI. This CDR3 has 15 residues. The CDR3 is CASRPTGFSNQPQHF. CDR3 nucleotide sequence: TGTGCCAGCAGACCTACAGGGTTTAGCAATCAGCCCCAGCATTTT.

This sequence joins TRBV6-5 and TRBJ1-1; TRBD1 aligns across 9 bases. V was clipped by 0 bases and J by 3 bases; unmatched bases: 2. The CDR3 has 15 residues. Looked up from germline, CDR1 is MNHEY and CDR2 is SVGAGI. The CDR3 DNA reads as TGTGCCAGCAGTTACTCGGGACAGGGTGACACTGAAGCTTTCTTT. As protein: CASSYSGQGDTEAFF.

This clone was found a few times. The chain uses TRBV9 and TRBJ1-1; the D gene is possibly TRBD1 (5 bases). V dropped 4 bases and J dropped 8 bases, with 12 bases sitting between them. Germline V gene sequence: CDR1 SGDLS, CDR2 YYNGEE. CDR3 size: 12 residues. The chain's CDR3 is CASSLGTSEAFF. The DNA of the CDR3 is TGTGCCAGCAGCCTCGGGACTTCGGAAGCTTTCTTT.

V gene TRBV2 combines with J gene TRBJ2-1; maybe TRBD1 (5 bases). This CDR3 contains 15 residues. Germline V gives CDR1 SNHLY, CDR2 FYNNEI. V shed 9 bases and J shed 1 base, with 16 bases lying between them. Here the CDR3 DNA reads TGTGCCAGTTCTCTTCAAGCAGGGTCCTACAATGAGCAGTTCTTC. Translating it yields CASSLQAGSYNEQFF.

CDR3 sequence: CASSSRGTGANVLTF. In DNA, the CDR3 is TGTGCCAGCAGCTCCCGGGGGACTGGGGCCAACGTCCTGACTTTC. The rearrangement joins TRBV7-3 to TRBJ2-6, with D possibly matching TRBD2 (6 bases). V shed 4 bases and J shed 2 bases, with 9 bases lying between them. CDR1 SGHTA and CDR2 FQGTGA come from the germline V gene. This CDR3 region has 15 residues.

The V call is TRBV28, the J call TRBJ1-4; D not resolved. V was trimmed by 3 bases and J by 6 bases, leaving 14 bases between them. CDR1 is MDHEN and CDR2 is SYDVKM in the germline V gene. The CDR3 has 15 amino acids. The CDR3 sequence is CASSFRDTVDEKLFF. The DNA for the CDR3 is TGTGCCAGCAGTTTTCGGGATACGGTCGATGAAAAACTGTTTTTT.

This clone has a single count. This CDR3 is CATTGNQETQYF. CDR3 DNA sequence: TGTGCCACAACCGGGAACCAAGAGACCCAGTACTTC. The V and J genes are TRBV2 and TRBJ2-5, with D possibly being TRBD2 (5 bases). The CDR3 has 12 residues. The germline V gene encodes CDR1 SNHLY and CDR2 FYNNEI. V shed 10 bases and J shed 0 bases, with 9 bases lying between them.

The chain uses TRBV7-2 and TRBJ2-3; TRBD2 matches at 8 bases. V shed 5 bases and J 5 bases; nucleotides not matched to a gene: 6. Germline V lookup: CDR1 SGHTA, CDR2 FQGNSA. The CDR3 is 14 residues long. CDR3 sequence: CASSPSGGLDTQYF. In DNA, the CDR3 is TGTGCCAGCAGCCCCAGCGGGGGCCTAGATACGCAGTATTTT.

The V and J genes are TRBV5-1 and TRBJ2-2; the match to TRBD1 covers 7 bases. From germline, CDR1 is SGHRS and CDR2 YFSETQ. After removal of 3 bases from V and 6 bases from J, the junction contained 2 bases not matched to a gene. CDR3 length: 13 amino acids. In DNA form, the CDR3 reads TGCGCCAGCAGCTCAGGGGGAGCCGGGGAGCTGTTTTTT. It codes for CASSSGGAGELFF.

This chain joins TRBV5-4 and TRBJ2-3, with TRBD2 as a possible D gene (6 bases). The germline V gene has CDR1 SGHNT and CDR2 YYREEE (reference sequence). This CDR3 contains 14 residues. V was clipped by 0 bases and J by 8 bases, with 13 bases between them. The DNA of the CDR3 is TGTGCCAGCAGCTTGGCCGGGGTGGAGGGTACGCAGTATTTT. Amino acid sequence: CASSLAGVEGTQYF. Based on the CDR3 plus reference TRBV5-4 and TRBJ2-3, the full variable domain is ETGVTQSPTHLIKTRGQQVTLRCSSQSGHNTVSWYQQALGQGPQFIFQYYREEENGRGNFPPRFSGLQFPNYSSELNVNALELDDSALYLCASSLAGVEGTQYFGPGTRLTVL.

This chain connects TRBV7-9 to TRBJ2-2; the D is unclear. The V and J ends lost 3 bases and 0 bases respectively, with 8 bases between them. Germline CDR1 is SEHNR and CDR2 is FQNEAQ (reference sequence). The CDR3 is 15 residues long. As DNA, the CDR3 is TGTGCCAGCAGCTTGGTGGCGACGAACACCGGGGAGCTGTTTTTT. Protein sequence: CASSLVATNTGELFF.

The count of this clone is one. J is TRBJ2-4 and V is TRBV4-1; 9 bases align to TRBD1. The CDR3 totals 18 residues. V trimming: 0 bases; J trimming: 0 bases; junction bases outside the gene matches: 6. Germline loops: CDR1 MGHRA, CDR2 YSYEKL. This CDR3 reads CASSQETGGDLAKNIQYF. The CDR3 nucleotides read TGCGCCAGCAGCCAAGAGACAGGGGGGGACCTAGCCAAAAACATTCAGTACTTC.

As concerns this clone: The junction shows a germline mismatch at one end, possibly a read error. The rearrangement uses TRBV9 and TRBJ2-6; D uncertain. Germline lookup yields CDR1 SGDLS and CDR2 YYNGEE. This CDR3 contains 14 residues. CDR3 nucleotide sequence: TGTGCCAGCAGTCCCAATTCTGCGGCCAACGTCCTGACTTTC. It codes for CASSPNSAANVLTF.

The chain recombines TRBV19 with TRBJ1-1; 7 bases line up with TRBD1. Germline trimming cut 3 bases from V and 5 bases from J; bases unmatched to any gene: 6. Germline values: CDR1 LNHDA, CDR2 SQIVND (reference sequence). The CDR3 has 14 amino acids. DNA for the CDR3: TGTGCCAGTAGTATCACAGGGGCCGGAACTGAAGCTTTCTTT. Its translation is CASSITGAGTEAFF.

The chain couples TRBV6-1 to TRBJ1-1; 8 bases are a match to TRBD1. CDR1 and CDR2 from the germline V gene are MNHNS and SASEGT. The CDR3 spans 20 residues. V lost 0 bases and J lost 1; bases outside the gene matches: 16. CDR3 region: CASSEARGGQAPIQNTEAFF. As DNA, the CDR3 is TGTGCCAGCAGTGAAGCGCGAGGGGGACAGGCGCCGATTCAGAACACTGAAGCTTTCTTT.

The rearrangement uses TRBV29-1 and TRBJ1-4; D gene ambiguous. V was clipped by 5 bases and J by 0 bases, with 7 bases between them. The CDR3 loop spans 13 amino acids. Germline V gene sequence: CDR1 SQVTM, CDR2 ANQGSEA. DNA of the CDR3: TGCAGCGTTCCAAGCCCAACTAATGAAAAACTGTTTTTT. Translation: CSVPSPTNEKLFF.

This rearrangement joins TRBV7-2 to TRBJ2-1; 9 bases are shared with TRBD1. The CDR3 extends over 16 amino acids. The J segment lost 7 bases and the V segment lost 0 bases, leaving 7 bases of the junction unmatched. The germline V gene encodes CDR1 SGHTA and CDR2 FQGNSA. Written as DNA, the CDR3 is TGTGCCAGCAGCTTAGCGGGGACAGGGAGGGGAAATGAGCAGTTCTTC. Protein: CASSLAGTGRGNEQFF.

This clone was observed a handful of times. This chain uses TRBV18 with TRBJ2-7; TRBD1 agrees at 12 bases. J gave up 6 bases and V 3 bases, and 0 bases lay outside the gene matches. The CDR3 has 13 residues. From germline, CDR1 is KGHSH and CDR2 LQKENI. CDR3 sequence reads: CASSPGQGAEQYF. For the CDR3, the DNA is TGTGCCAGCTCACCGGGACAGGGGGCCGAGCAGTACTTC.

This sequence joins TRBV23-1 and TRBJ1-2, with TRBD1 matching 8 bases. Being an ORF, TRBV23-1 has a function that is uncertain. The CDR3 contains 13 residues. V trimming: 10 bases; J trimming: 5 bases; junction bases outside the gene matches: 9. CDR3: CAKGQGRLYGYTF. The CDR3 nucleotides read TGCGCCAAAGGACAGGGACGATTGTATGGCTACACCTTC.

V is TRBV2 and J is TRBJ2-5, with 10 bases matching TRBD1. J was trimmed by 3 bases and V by 11 bases; bases with no gene match: 12. Germline V CDR1 and CDR2: SNHLY, FYNNEI. The length of the CDR3 is 15 residues. CDR3 coding DNA: TGTGCCGTCTTGAAGGGGACAGGGGAGGAAGAGACCCAGTACTTC. Protein: CAVLKGTGEEETQYF.

This clone was counted between two and nine times. This chain links TRBV6-6 with TRBJ1-1; D remains unclear. The CDR3 sequence is 14 residues long. Trimming removed 5 bases at V and 1 base at J, with 11 bases between. The germline gives CDR1 MNHNY, CDR2 SVGAGI (reference sequence). The CDR3 here is CASSPPERNTEAFF. The CDR3 region has the DNA TGTGCCAGCAGTCCCCCAGAAAGGAACACTGAAGCTTTCTTT.

This clone was picked up one time. The chain employs TRBV5-6 and TRBJ2-1; TRBD2 is a possible D gene (5 bases). V lost 5 bases to trimming and J lost 8 bases, with 11 bases between them. This CDR3 has 12 amino acids. Germline loops: CDR1 SGHDT, CDR2 YYEEEE. CDR3 in DNA: TGTGCCAGCAGACGAGGACTGTATGAGCAGTTCTTC. Its translation is CASRRGLYEQFF. Full variable domain (rest looked up from reference TRBV5-6 and TRBJ2-1): DAGVTQSPTHLIKTRGQQVTLRCSPKSGHDTVSWYQQALGQGPQFIFQYYEEEERQRGNFPDRFSGHQFPNYSSELNVNALLLGDSALYLCASRRGLYEQFFGPGTRLTVL.

The rearrangement links TRBV4-3 to TRBJ2-3, with TRBD2 matching 10 bases. Trimming removed 0 bases from V and 8 bases from J; junction bases left unmatched: 8. CDR1 and CDR2 from the germline V gene are LGHNA and YSLEER. This CDR3 is built from 16 residues. The CDR3 is CASSQDASSGGFTQYF. The CDR3 bases are TGCGCCAGCAGCCAAGACGCCTCTAGCGGGGGCTTTACGCAGTATTTT.